This is a list of T cell receptor beta chains from one sample in a study of T cell responses to AZD1222 COVID-19 vaccine. Assay used: immunoSEQ multiplex PCR; TCRdb lists only in-frame clones, some missing. The table includes approximately 100,000 clones, around 95% detected once. The sequenced sample was peripheral blood, obtained on day 0 of AZD1222 vaccination. The receptors come from an adult in good health. Both conserved end residues are part of each CDR3. Fields, in order: V gene, J gene, CDR3 protein.

V gene: TRBV9
J gene: TRBJ2-1
CDR3 protein: CASSLTSGRASYNEQFF

V gene: TRBV20-1
J gene: TRBJ2-1
CDR3 protein: CSASLFGEQFF

V gene: TRBV4-1
J gene: TRBJ2-5
CDR3 protein: CASSQVIGGDGETQYF

V gene: TRBV27
J gene: TRBJ2-3
CDR3 protein: CASSLMVPSTDTQYF

V gene: TRBV27
J gene: TRBJ1-5
CDR3 protein: CASSFLYGANQPQHF

V gene: TRBV28
J gene: TRBJ1-5
CDR3 protein: CASSLQGARNQPQHF

V gene: TRBV5-4
J gene: TRBJ1-1
CDR3 protein: CASSLANEGTPRNF

V gene: TRBV20-1
J gene: TRBJ1-2
CDR3 protein: CSASSIQGAIYGYTF

V gene: TRBV5-1
J gene: TRBJ1-2
CDR3 protein: CASSFEGAPPVWPGGYTF

V gene: TRBV5-3
J gene: TRBJ1-5
CDR3 protein: CARSLAGKSQHF

V gene: TRBV7-2
J gene: TRBJ2-1
CDR3 protein: CASSLALGGAYNEQFF

V gene: TRBV7-9
J gene: TRBJ2-3
CDR3 protein: CASSLMLESYTQYF

V gene: TRBV28
J gene: TRBJ1-1
CDR3 protein: CASQPLDRWTEAFF

V gene: TRBV7-2
J gene: TRBJ2-1
CDR3 protein: CASSPQRRNEQFF

V gene: TRBV2
J gene: TRBJ2-1
CDR3 protein: CASSGTSGNRYNEQFF

V gene: TRBV9
J gene: TRBJ1-1
CDR3 protein: CASSVVAGNTEAFF

V gene: TRBV2
J gene: TRBJ1-2
CDR3 protein: CASSGGQGQYGGYTF

V gene: TRBV19
J gene: TRBJ1-1
CDR3 protein: CASSIRAGVNTEAFF

V gene: TRBV2
J gene: TRBJ2-5
CDR3 protein: CASSEFSRGEETQYF

V gene: TRBV25-1
J gene: TRBJ2-2
CDR3 protein: CASSPGQGDTGELFF

V gene: TRBV6-2/TRBV6-3
J gene: TRBJ2-1
CDR3 protein: CASSRRLAVEQFF

V gene: TRBV19
J gene: TRBJ2-3
CDR3 protein: CASSIDQRGITDTQYF

V gene: TRBV9
J gene: TRBJ2-1
CDR3 protein: CASSVELARAGRGNEQFF

V gene: TRBV29-1
J gene: TRBJ2-7
CDR3 protein: CSVVTGVGYEQYF

V gene: TRBV7-2
J gene: TRBJ1-1
CDR3 protein: CASSLAVGATEAFF

V gene: TRBV6-5
J gene: TRBJ2-1
CDR3 protein: CASSPWEVSNNEQFF

V gene: TRBV2
J gene: TRBJ1-1
CDR3 protein: CASRPDRNTEAFF

V gene: TRBV29-1
J gene: TRBJ2-7
CDR3 protein: CSVDDGYEQYF

V gene: TRBV7-9
J gene: TRBJ1-5
CDR3 protein: CASSLAGEGNQPQHF

V gene: TRBV19
J gene: TRBJ2-1
CDR3 protein: CASTRSGLGGEQFF

V gene: TRBV7-9
J gene: TRBJ1-1
CDR3 protein: CASSLGVLRGLTFTEAFF

V gene: TRBV9
J gene: TRBJ1-3
CDR3 protein: CASSEPESGNTIYF

V gene: TRBV6-5
J gene: TRBJ1-1
CDR3 protein: CASTGTTEAFF

V gene: TRBV6-6
J gene: TRBJ1-1
CDR3 protein: CASSSWTGGTNTEAFF

V gene: TRBV19
J gene: TRBJ1-2
CDR3 protein: CASSLLGTGGRGYTF